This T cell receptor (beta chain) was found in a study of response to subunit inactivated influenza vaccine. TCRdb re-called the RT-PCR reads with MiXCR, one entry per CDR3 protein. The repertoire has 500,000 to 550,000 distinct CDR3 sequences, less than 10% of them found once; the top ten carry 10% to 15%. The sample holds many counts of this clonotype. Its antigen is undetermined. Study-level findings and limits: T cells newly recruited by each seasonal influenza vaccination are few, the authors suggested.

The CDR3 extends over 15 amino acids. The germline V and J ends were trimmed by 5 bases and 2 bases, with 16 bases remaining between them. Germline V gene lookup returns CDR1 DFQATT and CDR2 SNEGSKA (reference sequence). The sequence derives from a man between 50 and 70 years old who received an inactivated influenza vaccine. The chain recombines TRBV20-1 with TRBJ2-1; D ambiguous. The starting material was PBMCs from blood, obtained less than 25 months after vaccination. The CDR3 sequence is CSARKDPGPYNEQFF. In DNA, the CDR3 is TGCAGTGCTCGAAAGGACCCCGGTCCCTACAATGAGCAGTTCTTC.